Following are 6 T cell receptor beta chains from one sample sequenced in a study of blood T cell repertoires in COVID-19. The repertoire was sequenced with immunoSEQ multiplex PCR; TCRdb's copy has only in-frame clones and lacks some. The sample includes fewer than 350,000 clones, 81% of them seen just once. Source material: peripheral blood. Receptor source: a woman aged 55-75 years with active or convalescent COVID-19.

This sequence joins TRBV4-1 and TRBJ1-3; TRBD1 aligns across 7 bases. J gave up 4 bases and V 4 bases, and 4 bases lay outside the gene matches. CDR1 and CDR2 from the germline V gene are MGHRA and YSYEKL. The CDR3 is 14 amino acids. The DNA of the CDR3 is TGCGCCAGCAGCCGAACAGGGGTCGGAAACACCATATATTTT. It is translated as CASSRTGVGNTIYF.

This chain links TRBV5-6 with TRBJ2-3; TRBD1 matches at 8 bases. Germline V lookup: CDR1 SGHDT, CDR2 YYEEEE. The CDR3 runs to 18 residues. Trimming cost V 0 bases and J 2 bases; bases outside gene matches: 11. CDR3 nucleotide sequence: TGTGCCAGCAGCTTGGCGGCCCGGACAGGGCATATCACAGATACGCAGTATTTT. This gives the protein CASSLAARTGHITDTQYF.

CDR3 protein: CASSVEIGSPEAFF. The CDR3 coding sequence is TGTGCCAGCAGCGTAGAAATCGGGTCTCCTGAAGCTTTCTTT. This rearrangement joins TRBV9 to TRBJ1-1; D unresolved. V lost 0 bases and J lost 6, with 12 bases in between. The germline gives CDR1 SGDLS, CDR2 YYNGEE. The CDR3 spans 14 residues.

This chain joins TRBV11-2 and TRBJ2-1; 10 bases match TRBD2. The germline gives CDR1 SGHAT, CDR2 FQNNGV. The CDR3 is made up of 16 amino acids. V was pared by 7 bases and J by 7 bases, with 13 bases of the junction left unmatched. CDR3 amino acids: CASTPVLAGDANEQFF. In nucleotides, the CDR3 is TGTGCCAGCACCCCAGTCCTAGCGGGGGATGCGAATGAGCAGTTCTTC.

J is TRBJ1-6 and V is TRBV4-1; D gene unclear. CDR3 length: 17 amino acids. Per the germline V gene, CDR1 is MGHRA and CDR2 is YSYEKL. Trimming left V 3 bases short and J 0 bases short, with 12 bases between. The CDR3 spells CASSQAGPSSYNSPLHF. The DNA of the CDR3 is TGCGCCAGCAGCCAGGCCGGCCCTAGCTCCTATAATTCACCCCTCCACTTT.

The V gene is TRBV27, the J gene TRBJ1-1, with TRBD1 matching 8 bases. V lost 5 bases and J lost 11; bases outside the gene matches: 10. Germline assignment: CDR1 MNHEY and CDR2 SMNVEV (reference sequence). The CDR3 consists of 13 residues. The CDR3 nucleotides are TGTGCCAGCAGTCCGGAGACAGGGGTTGTGGCTTTCTTT. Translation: CASSPETGVVAFF.